Included here is one T cell receptor beta chain sequence, with context. The sample comes from a study of graft-versus-host responses after intestinal transplantation. Using immunoSEQ multiplex PCR, the repertoire was profiled, and TCRdb retains in-frame clones only, with some absent. The sample shows about 27,000 clones, 70% to 90% of them seen only once. The germline CDR1 and CDR2 sequences are GTSNPN and SVGIG (reference sequence). V lost 5 bases, J lost 5 bases, and 7 bases stayed unmatched. The CDR3 runs 14 residues. This sequence originates from a human patient who received an intestinal transplant, so some T cells may come from the graft donor. The input for sequencing was PBMCs, taken around 29 days after intestinal transplant. The chain links TRBV30 to TRBJ1-5, with 9 bases matching TRBD1. CDR3 nucleotides: TGTGCCTGGGGGGACAGGGAAAAGGATCAGCCCCAGCATTTT. The encoded protein is CAWGDREKDQPQHF. The full variable domain, rest sourced from reference TRBV30 and TRBJ1-5, is SQTIHQWPATLVQPVGSPLSLECTVEGTSNPNLYWYRQAAGRGLQLLFYSVGIGQISSEVPQNLSASRPQDRQFILSSKKLLLSDSGFYLCAWGDREKDQPQHFGDGTRLSIL.